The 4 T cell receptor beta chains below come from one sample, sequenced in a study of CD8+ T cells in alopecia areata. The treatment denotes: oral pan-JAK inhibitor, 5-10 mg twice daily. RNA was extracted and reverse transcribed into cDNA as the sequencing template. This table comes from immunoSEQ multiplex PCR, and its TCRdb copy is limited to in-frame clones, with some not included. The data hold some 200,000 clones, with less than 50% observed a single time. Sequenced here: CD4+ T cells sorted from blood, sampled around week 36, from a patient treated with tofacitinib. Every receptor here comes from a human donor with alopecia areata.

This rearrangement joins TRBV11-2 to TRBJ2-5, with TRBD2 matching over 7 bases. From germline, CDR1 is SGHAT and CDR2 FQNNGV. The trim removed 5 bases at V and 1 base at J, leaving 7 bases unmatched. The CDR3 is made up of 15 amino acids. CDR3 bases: TGTGCCAGCAGCCCCTTGGGACTACGCCAAGAGACCCAGTACTTC. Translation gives CASSPLGLRQETQYF.

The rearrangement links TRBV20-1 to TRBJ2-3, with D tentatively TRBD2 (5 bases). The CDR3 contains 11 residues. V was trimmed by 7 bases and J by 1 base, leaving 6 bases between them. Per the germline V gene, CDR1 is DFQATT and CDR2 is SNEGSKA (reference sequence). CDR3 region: CSVGGTDTQYF. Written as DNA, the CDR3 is TGCAGTGTCGGGGGCACAGATACGCAGTATTTT.

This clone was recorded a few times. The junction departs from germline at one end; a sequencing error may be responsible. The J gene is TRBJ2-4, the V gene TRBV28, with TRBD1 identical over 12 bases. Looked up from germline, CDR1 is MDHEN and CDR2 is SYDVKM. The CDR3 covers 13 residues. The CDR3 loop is CASQLAPGQGAFF. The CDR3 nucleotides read TGTGCCAGCCAACTCGCCCCGGGACAGGGGGCTTTCTTC.

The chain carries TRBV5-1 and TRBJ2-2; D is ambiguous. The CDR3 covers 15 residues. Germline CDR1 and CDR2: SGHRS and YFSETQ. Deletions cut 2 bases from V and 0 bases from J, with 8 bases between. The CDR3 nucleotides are TGCGCCAGCAGCTTTACCGCGGCGAACACCGGGGAGCTGTTTTTT. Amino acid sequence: CASSFTAANTGELFF.